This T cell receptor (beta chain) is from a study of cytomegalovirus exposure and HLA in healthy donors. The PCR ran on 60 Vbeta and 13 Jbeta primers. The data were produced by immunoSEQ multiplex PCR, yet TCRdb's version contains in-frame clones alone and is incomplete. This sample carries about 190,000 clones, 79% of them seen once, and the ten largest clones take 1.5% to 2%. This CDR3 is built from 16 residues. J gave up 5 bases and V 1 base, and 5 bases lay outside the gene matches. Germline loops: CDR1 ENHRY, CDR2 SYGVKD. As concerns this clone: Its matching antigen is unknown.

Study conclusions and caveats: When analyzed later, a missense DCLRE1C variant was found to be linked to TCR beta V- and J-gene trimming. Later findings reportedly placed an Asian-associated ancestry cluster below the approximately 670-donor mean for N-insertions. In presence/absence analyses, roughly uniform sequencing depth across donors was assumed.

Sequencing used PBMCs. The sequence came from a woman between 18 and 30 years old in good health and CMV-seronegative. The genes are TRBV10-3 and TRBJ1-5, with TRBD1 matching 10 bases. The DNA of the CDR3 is TGTGCCATCAGTGAGTACCGGGACAGGGGTGATCAGCCCCAGCATTTT. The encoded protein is CAISEYRDRGDQPQHF.